This TCR beta chain was retrieved from a study of cytomegalovirus exposure and HLA in healthy donors. Study information: Early released data had tens of millions of unique TCRs, all coming from HLA-typed donors. Study-wide results and limits: Later analysis associated a missense DCLRE1C variant with TCR beta V- and J-gene trimming. As confirmed in vitro, a few CMV-associated chains were specific for CMV antigens. CMV serostatus was the only recorded immune exposure for donors.

The PCR contained 60 Vbeta and 13 Jbeta primers. Only in-frame clones appear in the TCRdb table, and some are missing; sequencing was by immunoSEQ multiplex PCR. Of 100,000 to 150,000 clones in the sample, approximately 64% were seen once. Comment on this clone: Its antigen is still unknown.

With 0 bases clipped from V and 0 bases from J, the junction kept 11 bases outside the gene matches. CDR1 is ENHRY, CDR2 SYGVKD, per germline. The CDR3 is made up of 20 amino acids. The sequenced sample was PBMCs. This clonotype was obtained from a woman in her thirties or forties in good health and CMV-seronegative. V usage is TRBV10-3 and J usage is TRBJ2-1; 10 bases align to TRBD2. This chain's CDR3 is CAISESMASGGQSSYNEQFF. The CDR3, as DNA: TGTGCCATCAGTGAGTCGATGGCTAGCGGGGGCCAGAGCTCCTACAATGAGCAGTTCTTC.